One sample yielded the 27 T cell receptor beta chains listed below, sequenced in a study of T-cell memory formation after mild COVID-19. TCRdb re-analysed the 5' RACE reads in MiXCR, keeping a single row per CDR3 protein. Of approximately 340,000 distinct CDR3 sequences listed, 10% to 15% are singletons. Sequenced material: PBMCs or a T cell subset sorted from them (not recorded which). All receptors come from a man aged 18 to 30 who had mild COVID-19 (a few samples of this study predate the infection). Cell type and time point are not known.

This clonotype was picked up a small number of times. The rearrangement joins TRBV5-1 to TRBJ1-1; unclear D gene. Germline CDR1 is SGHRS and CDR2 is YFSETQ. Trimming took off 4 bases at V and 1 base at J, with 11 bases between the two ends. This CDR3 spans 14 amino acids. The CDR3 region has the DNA TGCGCCAGCAGCCACCGGCTTGCGAACACTGAAGCTTTCTTT. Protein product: CASSHRLANTEAFF.

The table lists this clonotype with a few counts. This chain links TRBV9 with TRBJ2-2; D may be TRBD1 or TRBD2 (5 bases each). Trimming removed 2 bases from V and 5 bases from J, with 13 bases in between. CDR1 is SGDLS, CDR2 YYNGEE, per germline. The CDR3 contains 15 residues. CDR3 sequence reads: CASSVWDRETGELFF. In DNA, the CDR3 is TGTGCCAGCAGCGTCTGGGACCGAGAGACCGGGGAGCTGTTTTTT.

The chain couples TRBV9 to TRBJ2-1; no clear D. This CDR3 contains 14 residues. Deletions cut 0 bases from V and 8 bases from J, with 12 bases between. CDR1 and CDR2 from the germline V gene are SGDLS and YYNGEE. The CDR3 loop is CASSVEWGTDEQFF. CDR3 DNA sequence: TGTGCCAGCAGCGTAGAGTGGGGTACCGATGAGCAGTTCTTC.

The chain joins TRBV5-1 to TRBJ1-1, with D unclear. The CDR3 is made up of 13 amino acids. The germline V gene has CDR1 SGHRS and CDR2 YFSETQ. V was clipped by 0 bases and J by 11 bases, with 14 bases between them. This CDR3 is CASSLEAVRKAFF. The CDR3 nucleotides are TGCGCCAGCAGCTTGGAGGCAGTTAGGAAGGCTTTCTTT.

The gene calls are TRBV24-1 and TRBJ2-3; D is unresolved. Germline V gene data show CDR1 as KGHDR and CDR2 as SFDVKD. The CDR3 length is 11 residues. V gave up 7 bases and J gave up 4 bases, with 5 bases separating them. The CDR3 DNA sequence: TGTGCCACCAGCCAGCCAGATACGCAGTATTTT. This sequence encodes CATSQPDTQYF.

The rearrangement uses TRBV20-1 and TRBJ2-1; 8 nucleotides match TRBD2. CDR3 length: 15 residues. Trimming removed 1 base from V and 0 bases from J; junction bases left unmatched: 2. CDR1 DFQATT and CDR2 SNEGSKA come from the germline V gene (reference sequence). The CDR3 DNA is TGCAGTGCTAGAGTTAGCGGGGACTCCTACAATGAGCAGTTCTTC. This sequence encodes CSARVSGDSYNEQFF.

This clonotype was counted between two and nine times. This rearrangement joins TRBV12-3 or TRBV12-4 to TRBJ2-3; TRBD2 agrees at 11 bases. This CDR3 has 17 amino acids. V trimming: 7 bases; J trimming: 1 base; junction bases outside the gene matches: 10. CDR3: CASTHPRSGGGTDTQYF. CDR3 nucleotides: TGTGCCAGCACCCACCCCCGTAGCGGGGGGGGCACAGATACGCAGTATTTT.

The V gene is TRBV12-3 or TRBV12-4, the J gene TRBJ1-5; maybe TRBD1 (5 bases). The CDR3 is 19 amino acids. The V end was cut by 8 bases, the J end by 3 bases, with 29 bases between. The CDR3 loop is CASSLSATGSGGINQPQHF. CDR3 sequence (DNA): TGTGCCAGCTCCCTGTCCGCCACGGGTTCGGGGGGGATCAATCAGCCCCAGCATTTT.

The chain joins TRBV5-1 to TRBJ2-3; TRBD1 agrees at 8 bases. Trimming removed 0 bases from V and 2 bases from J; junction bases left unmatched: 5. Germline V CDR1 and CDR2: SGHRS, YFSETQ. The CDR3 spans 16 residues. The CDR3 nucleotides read TGCGCCAGCAGCTTGGTAGGGACAGGCCTCACAGATACGCAGTATTTT. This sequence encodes CASSLVGTGLTDTQYF.

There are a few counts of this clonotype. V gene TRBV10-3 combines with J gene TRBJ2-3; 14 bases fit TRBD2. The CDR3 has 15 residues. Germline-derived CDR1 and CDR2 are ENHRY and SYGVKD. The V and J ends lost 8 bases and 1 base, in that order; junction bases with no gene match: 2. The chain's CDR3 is CAIGLAGGGTDTQYF. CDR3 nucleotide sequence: TGTGCCATCGGACTAGCGGGGGGAGGCACAGATACGCAGTATTTT.

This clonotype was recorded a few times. In nucleotides, the CDR3 is TGTGCCAGCAGCTTATATTTGACAGAAGCTTTCTTT. Its protein product is CASSLYLTEAFF. The chain has TRBV7-9 and TRBJ1-1, with D uncertain. This CDR3 has 12 amino acids. Germline V CDR1 and CDR2: SEHNR, FQNEAQ (reference sequence). V was trimmed by 2 bases and J by 8 bases, leaving 9 bases between them.

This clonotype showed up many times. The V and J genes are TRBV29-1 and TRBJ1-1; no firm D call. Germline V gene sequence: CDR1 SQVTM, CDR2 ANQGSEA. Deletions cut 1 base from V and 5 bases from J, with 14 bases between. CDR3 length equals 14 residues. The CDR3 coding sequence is TGCAGCGTTGAAGTCGCCGTCTCGCGGACTGAAGCTTTCTTT. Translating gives CSVEVAVSRTEAFF.

The CDR3: CASSLTGAYGYTF. CDR3 sequence (DNA): TGTGCCAGCAGCTTGACAGGGGCCTATGGCTACACCTTC. The J gene is TRBJ1-2, the V gene TRBV6-5; 8 nucleotides line up with TRBD1. Germline trimming cut 6 bases from V and 4 bases from J; bases unmatched to any gene: 4. CDR3 length equals 13 residues. Germline V lookup: CDR1 MNHEY, CDR2 SVGAGI.

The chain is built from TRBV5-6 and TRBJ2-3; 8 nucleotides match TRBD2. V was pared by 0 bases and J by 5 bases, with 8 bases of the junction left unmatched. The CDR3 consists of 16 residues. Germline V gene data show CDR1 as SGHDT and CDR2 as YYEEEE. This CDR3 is CASSLARDGREDTQYF. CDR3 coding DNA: TGTGCCAGCAGCTTGGCCCGGGACGGGAGGGAAGATACGCAGTATTTT. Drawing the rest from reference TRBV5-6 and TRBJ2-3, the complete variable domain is DAGVTQSPTHLIKTRGQQVTLRCSPKSGHDTVSWYQQALGQGPQFIFQYYEEEERQRGNFPDRFSGHQFPNYSSELNVNALLLGDSALYLCASSLARDGREDTQYFGPGTRLTVL.

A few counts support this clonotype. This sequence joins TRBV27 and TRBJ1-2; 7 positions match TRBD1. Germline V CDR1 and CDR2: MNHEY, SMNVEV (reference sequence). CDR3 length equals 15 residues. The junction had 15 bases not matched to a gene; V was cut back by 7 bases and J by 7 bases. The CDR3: CASKFERAGGSGYTF. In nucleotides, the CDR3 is TGTGCCAGCAAATTTGAACGTGCAGGGGGTAGTGGCTACACCTTC.

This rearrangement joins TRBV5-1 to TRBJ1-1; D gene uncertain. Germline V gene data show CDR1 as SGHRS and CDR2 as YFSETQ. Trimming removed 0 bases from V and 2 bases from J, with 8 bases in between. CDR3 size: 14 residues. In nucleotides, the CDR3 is TGCGCCAGCAGCTTGGTTCTGGGTAACACTGAAGCTTTCTTT. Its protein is CASSLVLGNTEAFF.

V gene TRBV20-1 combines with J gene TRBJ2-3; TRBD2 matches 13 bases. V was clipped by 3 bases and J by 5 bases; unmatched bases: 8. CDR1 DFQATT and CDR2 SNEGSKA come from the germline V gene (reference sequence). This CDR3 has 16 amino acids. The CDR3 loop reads CSARGGLAGQRDTQYF. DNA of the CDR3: TGCAGTGCTAGGGGGGGACTAGCGGGGCAGAGAGATACGCAGTATTTT.

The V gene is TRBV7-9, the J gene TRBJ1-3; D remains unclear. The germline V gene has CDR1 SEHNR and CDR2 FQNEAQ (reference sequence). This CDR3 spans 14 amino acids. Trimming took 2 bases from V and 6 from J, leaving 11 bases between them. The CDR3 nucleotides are TGTGCCAGCAGCTTATCGATACAGACAAACACCATATATTTT. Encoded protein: CASSLSIQTNTIYF.

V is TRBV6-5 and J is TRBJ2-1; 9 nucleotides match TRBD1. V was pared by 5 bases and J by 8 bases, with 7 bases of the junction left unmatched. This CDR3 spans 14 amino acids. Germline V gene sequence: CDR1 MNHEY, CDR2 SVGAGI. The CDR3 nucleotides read TGTGCCAGCAGTGCCGGGACAGGGACCTATGAGCAGTTCTTC. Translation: CASSAGTGTYEQFF.

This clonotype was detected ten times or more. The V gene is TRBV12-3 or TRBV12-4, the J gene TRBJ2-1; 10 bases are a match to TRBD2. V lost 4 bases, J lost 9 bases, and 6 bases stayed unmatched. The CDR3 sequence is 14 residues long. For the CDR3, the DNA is TGTGCCAGCAGTTCCCTAGCGGGGGAAGTTGAGCAGTTCTTC. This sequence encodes CASSSLAGEVEQFF.

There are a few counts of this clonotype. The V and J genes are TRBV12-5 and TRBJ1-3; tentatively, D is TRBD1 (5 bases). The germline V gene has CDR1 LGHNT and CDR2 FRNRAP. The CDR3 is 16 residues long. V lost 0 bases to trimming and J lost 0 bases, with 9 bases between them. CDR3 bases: TGTGCTAGTGGTTTGGTAGGGGTCAGCTCTGGAAACACCATATATTTT. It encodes CASGLVGVSSGNTIYF.

The CDR3 is CASSLATSGGVSKGKQFF. The CDR3 nucleotides read TGTGCCAGCAGCTTAGCGACTAGCGGGGGCGTATCTAAGGGGAAGCAGTTCTTC. This rearrangement joins TRBV11-1 to TRBJ2-1; TRBD2 aligns across 12 bases. The V gene's germline CDR1 is SGHAT and CDR2 FQDESV (reference sequence). This CDR3 is built from 18 residues. V lost 0 bases to trimming and J lost 11 bases; unmatched junction nucleotides: 14. The full variable domain, completed using reference TRBV11-1 and TRBJ2-1, is EAEVAQSPRYKITEKSQAVAFWCDPISGHATLYWYRQILGQGPELLVQFQDESVVDDSQLPKDRFSAERLKGVDSTLKIQPAELGDSAMYLCASSLATSGGVSKGKQFFGPGTRLTVL.

The CDR3 coding sequence is TGTGCCAGCAGTTACTCGTTTTTGACAGATACGCAGTATTTT. Its translation is CASSYSFLTDTQYF. This rearrangement joins TRBV6-5 to TRBJ2-3; D uncertain. Trimming stripped 0 bases from V and 3 bases from J, with 7 bases between. CDR1 MNHEY and CDR2 SVGAGI come from the germline V gene. The CDR3 totals 14 residues.

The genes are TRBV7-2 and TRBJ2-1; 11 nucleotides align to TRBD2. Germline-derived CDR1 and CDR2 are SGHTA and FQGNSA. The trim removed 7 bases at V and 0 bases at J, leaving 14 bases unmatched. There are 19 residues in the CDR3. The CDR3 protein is CASTPRLAGGLSSYNEQFF. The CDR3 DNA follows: TGTGCCAGCACACCGCGGCTAGCGGGGGGACTGAGCTCCTACAATGAGCAGTTCTTC.

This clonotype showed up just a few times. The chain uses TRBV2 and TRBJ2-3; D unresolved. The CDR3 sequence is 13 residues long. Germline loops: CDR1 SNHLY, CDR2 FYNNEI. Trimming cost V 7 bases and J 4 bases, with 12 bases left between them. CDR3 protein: CASKTSGPDTQYF. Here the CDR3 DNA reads TGTGCCAGCAAAACCTCGGGCCCAGATACGCAGTATTTT. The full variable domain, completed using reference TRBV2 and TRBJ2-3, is EPEVTQTPSHQVTQMGQEVILRCVPISNHLYFYWYRQILGQKVEFLVSFYNNEISEKSEIFDDQFSVERPDGSNFTLKIRSTKLEDSAMYFCASKTSGPDTQYFGPGTRLTVL.

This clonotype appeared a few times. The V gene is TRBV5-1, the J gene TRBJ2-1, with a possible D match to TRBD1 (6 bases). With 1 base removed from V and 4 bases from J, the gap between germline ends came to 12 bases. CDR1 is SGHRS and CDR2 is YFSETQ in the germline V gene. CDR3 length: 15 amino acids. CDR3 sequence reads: CASSLLQGSYNEQFF. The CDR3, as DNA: TGCGCCAGCAGCTTGCTTCAGGGGAGTTACAATGAGCAGTTCTTC.

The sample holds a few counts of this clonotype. CDR3 loop: CSAPTGTVKNIQYF. The CDR3 coding sequence is TGCAGTGCCCCCACGGGAACTGTCAAAAACATTCAGTACTTC. The chain is built from TRBV20-1 and TRBJ2-4, with D possibly TRBD2 on 5 matching bases. The CDR3 length is 14 residues. With 6 bases removed from V and 3 bases from J, the gap between germline ends came to 15 bases. From germline, CDR1 is DFQATT and CDR2 SNEGSKA (reference sequence).